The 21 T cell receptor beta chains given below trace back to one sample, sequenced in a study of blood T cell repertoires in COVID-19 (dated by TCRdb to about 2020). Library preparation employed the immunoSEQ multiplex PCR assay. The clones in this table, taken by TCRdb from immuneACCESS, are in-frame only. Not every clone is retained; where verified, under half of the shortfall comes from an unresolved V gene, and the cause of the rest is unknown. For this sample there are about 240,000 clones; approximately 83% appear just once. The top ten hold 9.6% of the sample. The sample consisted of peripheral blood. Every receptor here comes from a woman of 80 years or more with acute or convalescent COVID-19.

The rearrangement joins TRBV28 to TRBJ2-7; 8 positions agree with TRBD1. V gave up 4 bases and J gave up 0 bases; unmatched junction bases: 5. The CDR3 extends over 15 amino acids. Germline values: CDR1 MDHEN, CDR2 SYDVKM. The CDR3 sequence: CASSSPGQVSYEQYF. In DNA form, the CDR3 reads TGTGCCAGCAGTTCACCGGGACAGGTCTCCTACGAGCAGTACTTC.

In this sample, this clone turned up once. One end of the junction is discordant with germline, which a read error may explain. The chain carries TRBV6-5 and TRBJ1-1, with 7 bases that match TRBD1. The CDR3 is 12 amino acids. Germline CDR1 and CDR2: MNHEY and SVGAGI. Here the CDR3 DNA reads TGTGCCAGCAGTTTCCTCGGGACAGCTTTAATCTTT. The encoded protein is CASSFLGTALIF.

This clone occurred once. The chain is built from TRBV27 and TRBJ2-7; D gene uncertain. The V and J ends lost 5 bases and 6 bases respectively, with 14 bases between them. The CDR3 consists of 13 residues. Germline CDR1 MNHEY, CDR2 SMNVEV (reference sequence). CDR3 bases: TGTGCCAGCAGTACCCAAACGGGTGGCGAGCAGTACTTC. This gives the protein CASSTQTGGEQYF.

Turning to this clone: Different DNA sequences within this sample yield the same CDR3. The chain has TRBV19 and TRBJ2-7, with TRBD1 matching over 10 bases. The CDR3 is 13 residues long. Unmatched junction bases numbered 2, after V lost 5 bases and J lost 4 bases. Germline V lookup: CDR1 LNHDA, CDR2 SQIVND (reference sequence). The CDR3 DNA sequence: TGTGCCAGTAGTCGGGACAGGGGATACGAGCAGTACTTC. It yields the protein CASSRDRGYEQYF.

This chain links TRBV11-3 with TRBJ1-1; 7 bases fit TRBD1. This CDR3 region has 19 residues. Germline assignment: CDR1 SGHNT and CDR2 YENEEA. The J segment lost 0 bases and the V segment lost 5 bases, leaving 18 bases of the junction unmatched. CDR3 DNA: TGTGCCAGCAGCAAGGGACAGTCCCCCATGCGCCACTTGAACACTGAAGCTTTCTTT. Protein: CASSKGQSPMRHLNTEAFF.

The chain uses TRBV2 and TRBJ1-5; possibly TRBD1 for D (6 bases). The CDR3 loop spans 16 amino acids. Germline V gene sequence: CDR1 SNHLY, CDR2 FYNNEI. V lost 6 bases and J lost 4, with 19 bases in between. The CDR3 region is CASRPRGVGQNQPQHF. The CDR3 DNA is TGTGCCAGCAGACCCAGGGGCGTGGGCCAAAATCAGCCCCAGCATTTT. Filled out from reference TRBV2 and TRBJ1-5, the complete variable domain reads EPEVTQTPSHQVTQMGQEVILRCVPISNHLYFYWYRQILGQKVEFLVSFYNNEISEKSEIFDDQFSVERPDGSNFTLKIRSTKLEDSAMYFCASRPRGVGQNQPQHFGDGTRLSIL.

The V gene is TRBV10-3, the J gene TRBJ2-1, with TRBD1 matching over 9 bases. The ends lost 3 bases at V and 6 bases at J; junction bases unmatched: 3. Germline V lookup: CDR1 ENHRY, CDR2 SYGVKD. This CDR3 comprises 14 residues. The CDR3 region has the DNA TGTGCCATCAGTGAAGGGACAGGGATCAATGAGCAGTTCTTC. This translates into CAISEGTGINEQFF.

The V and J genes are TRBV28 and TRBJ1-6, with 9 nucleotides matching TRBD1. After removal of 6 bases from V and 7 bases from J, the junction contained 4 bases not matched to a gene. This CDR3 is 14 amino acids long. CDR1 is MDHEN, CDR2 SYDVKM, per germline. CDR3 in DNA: TGTGCCAGCAGGGACAGGGGAGGAAATTCACCCCTCCACTTT. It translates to CASRDRGGNSPLHF.

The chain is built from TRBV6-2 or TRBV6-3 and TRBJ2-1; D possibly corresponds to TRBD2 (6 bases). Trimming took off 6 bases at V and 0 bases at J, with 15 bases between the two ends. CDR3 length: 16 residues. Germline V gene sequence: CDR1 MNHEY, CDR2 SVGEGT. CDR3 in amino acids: CASSNGWRGSYNEQFF. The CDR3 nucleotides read TGTGCCAGCAGCAACGGGTGGCGGGGCTCCTACAATGAGCAGTTCTTC.

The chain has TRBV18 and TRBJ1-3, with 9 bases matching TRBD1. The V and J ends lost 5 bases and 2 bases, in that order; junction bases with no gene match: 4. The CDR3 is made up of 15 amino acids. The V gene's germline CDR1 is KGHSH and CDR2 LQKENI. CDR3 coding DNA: TGTGCCAGCTCATTGGACAGGGGTCCTGGAAACACCATATATTTT. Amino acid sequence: CASSLDRGPGNTIYF.

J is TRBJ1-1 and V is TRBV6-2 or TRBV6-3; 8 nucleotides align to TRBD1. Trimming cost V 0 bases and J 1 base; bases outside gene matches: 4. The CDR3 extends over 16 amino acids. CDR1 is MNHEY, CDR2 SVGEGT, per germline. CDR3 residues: CASSYSRTGQNTEAFF. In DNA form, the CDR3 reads TGTGCCAGCAGTTACTCAAGGACAGGGCAGAACACTGAAGCTTTCTTT.

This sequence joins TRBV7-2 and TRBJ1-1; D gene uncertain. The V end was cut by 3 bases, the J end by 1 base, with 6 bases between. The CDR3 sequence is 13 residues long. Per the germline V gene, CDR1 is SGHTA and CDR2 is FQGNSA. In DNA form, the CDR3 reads TGTGCCAGCAGCTTGAGACAGAACACTGAAGCTTTCTTT. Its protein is CASSLRQNTEAFF.

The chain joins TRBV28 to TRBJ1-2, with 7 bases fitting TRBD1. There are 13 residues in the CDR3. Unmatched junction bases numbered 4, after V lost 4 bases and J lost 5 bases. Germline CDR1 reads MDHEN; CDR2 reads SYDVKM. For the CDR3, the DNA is TGTGCCAGCAGTTCGGGACAGACGTATGGCTACACCTTC. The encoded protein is CASSSGQTYGYTF.

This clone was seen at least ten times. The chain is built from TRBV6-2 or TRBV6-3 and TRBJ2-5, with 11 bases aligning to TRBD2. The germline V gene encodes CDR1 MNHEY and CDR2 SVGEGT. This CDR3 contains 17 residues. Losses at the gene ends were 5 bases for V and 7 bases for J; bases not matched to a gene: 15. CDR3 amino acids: CASSPNPRLAGYGTQYF. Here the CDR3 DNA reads TGTGCCAGCAGTCCCAATCCACGACTAGCGGGGTACGGGACCCAGTACTTC.

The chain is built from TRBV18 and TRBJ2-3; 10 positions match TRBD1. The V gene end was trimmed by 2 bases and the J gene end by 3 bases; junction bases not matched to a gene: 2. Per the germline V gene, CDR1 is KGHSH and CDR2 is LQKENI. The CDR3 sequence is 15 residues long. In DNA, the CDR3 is TGTGCCAGCTCACCATTGGACAGGGGGACAGATACGCAGTATTTT. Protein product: CASSPLDRGTDTQYF.

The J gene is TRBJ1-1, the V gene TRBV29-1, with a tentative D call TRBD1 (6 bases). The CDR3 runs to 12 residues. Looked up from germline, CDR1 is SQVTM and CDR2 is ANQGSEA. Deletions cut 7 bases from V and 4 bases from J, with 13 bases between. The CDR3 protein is CSAYPDSTEAFF. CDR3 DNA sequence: TGCAGCGCTTACCCGGACAGCACTGAAGCTTTCTTT.

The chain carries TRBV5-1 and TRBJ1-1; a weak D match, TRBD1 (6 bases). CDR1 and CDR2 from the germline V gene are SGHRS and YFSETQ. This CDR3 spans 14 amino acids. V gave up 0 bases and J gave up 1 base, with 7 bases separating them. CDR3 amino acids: CASSLGQANTEAFF. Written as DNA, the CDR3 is TGCGCCAGCAGCTTGGGACAGGCGAACACTGAAGCTTTCTTT.

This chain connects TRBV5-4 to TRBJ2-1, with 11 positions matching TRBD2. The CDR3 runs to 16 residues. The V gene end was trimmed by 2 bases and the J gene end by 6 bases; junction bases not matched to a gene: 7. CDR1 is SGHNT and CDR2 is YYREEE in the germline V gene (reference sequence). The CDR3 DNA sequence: TGTGCCAGCAGCTTACCCCATAGCGGGGGGGCCAATGAGCAGTTCTTC. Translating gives CASSLPHSGGANEQFF.

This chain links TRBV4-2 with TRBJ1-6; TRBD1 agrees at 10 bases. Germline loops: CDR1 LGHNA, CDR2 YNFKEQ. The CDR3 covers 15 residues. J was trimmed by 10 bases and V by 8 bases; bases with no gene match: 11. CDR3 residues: CASDPGGQGLSPLHF. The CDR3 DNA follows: TGTGCCAGCGACCCAGGGGGACAGGGGCTCTCACCCCTCCACTTT.

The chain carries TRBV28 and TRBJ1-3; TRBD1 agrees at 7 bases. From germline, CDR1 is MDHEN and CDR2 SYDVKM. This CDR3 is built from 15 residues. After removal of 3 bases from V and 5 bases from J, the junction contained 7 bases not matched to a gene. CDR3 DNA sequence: TGTGCCAGCAGTTTCAGGACAGGCCCCCGAAACACCATATATTTT. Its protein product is CASSFRTGPRNTIYF.

CDR3 region: CASSETGGHGYTF. The CDR3 DNA reads TGTGCCAGCAGCGAGACAGGGGGCCATGGCTACACCTTC. The V and J genes are TRBV7-9 and TRBJ1-2; 10 positions agree with TRBD1. CDR3 size: 13 residues. Germline CDR1 is SEHNR and CDR2 is FQNEAQ (reference sequence). Germline trimming cut 5 bases from V and 6 bases from J; bases unmatched to any gene: 3.